Following are 24 T cell receptor beta chains from one sample sequenced in a study of CD4+ T cells in melanoma. Using immunoSEQ multiplex PCR, the repertoire was profiled, and TCRdb retains in-frame clones only, with some absent. The table has tens of thousands of clones, almost 70% seen once; the top ten hold about 5.1%. The sequenced sample consisted of tumor tissue. The receptor set was obtained from a human donor with melanoma.

The rearrangement uses TRBV13 and TRBJ2-7; tentatively, D is TRBD1 (5 bases). Germline V gene lookup returns CDR1 PRHDT and CDR2 FYEKMQ (reference sequence). The ends were cut back, 1 base at V and 4 bases at J, with 8 bases in the middle. This CDR3 comprises 13 residues. CDR3 sequence: CASSLVPGYEQYF. In DNA, the CDR3 is TGTGCCAGCAGCTTAGTACCAGGGTACGAGCAGTACTTC. Drawing the rest from reference TRBV13 and TRBJ2-7, the complete variable domain is AAGVIQSPRHLIKEKRETATLKCYPIPRHDTVYWYQQGPGQDPQFLISFYEKMQSDKGSIPDRFSAQQFSDYHSELNMSSLELGDSALYFCASSLVPGYEQYFGPGTRLTVT.

The V gene is TRBV18, the J gene TRBJ2-2; 7 nucleotides align to TRBD1. V was clipped by 6 bases and J by 2 bases; unmatched bases: 9. CDR3 size: 16 residues. CDR1 is KGHSH and CDR2 is LQKENI in the germline V gene. The CDR3: CASSPTGTPNTGELFF. CDR3 bases: TGTGCCAGCTCGCCGACAGGGACCCCAAACACCGGGGAGCTGTTTTTT.

The genes are TRBV5-1 and TRBJ2-7; D remains ambiguous. CDR1 is SGHRS and CDR2 is YFSETQ in the germline V gene. The CDR3 length is 13 residues. Between the trimmed V and J ends, which lost 1 base and 1 base, there was a span of 6 bases. The CDR3 sequence: CASSLMDSYEQYF. The CDR3 DNA sequence: TGCGCCAGCAGCTTGATGGATTCCTACGAGCAGTACTTC.

A single count supports this clone. The rearrangement joins TRBV5-5 to TRBJ2-6; 7 positions match TRBD2. The CDR3 covers 18 residues. In germline, CDR1 is SGHKS, CDR2 YYEKEE (reference sequence). V was pared by 1 base and J by 0 bases, with 7 bases of the junction left unmatched. CDR3 amino acids: CASSLWGGGVSGANVLTF. The CDR3 DNA sequence: TGTGCCAGCAGCTTGTGGGGGGGAGGGGTCTCTGGGGCCAACGTCCTGACTTTC.

The chain recombines TRBV25-1 with TRBJ2-4, with TRBD2 matching 8 bases. This CDR3 has 15 residues. Germline CDR1 reads MGHDK; CDR2 reads SYGVNS. The V segment lost 5 bases and the J segment 2 bases; nucleotides outside the gene matches: 5. The CDR3 bases are TGTGCCAGCAGTTCCGGGGGGGCGACCAAAAACATTCAGTACTTC. Translation: CASSSGGATKNIQYF.

A single count supports this clone. J is TRBJ2-1 and V is TRBV2, with 10 bases that match TRBD2. Trimming took 6 bases from V and 7 from J; bases not matched to a gene: 9. This CDR3 contains 15 residues. Germline CDR1 and CDR2: SNHLY and FYNNEI. The CDR3 DNA sequence: TGTGCCAGCAGGGGGCTAGCGGGGGAGGTTAATGAGCAGTTCTTC. It codes for CASRGLAGEVNEQFF.

This clone is categorized as medium-sized. This same CDR3 is encoded by further DNA sequences in the sample. The chain carries TRBV7-6 and TRBJ1-2, with TRBD1 matching over 9 bases. Trimming cost V 0 bases and J 4 bases; bases outside gene matches: 3. Germline CDR1 and CDR2: SGHVS and FNYEAQ. There are 15 residues in the CDR3. In nucleotides, the CDR3 is TGTGCCAGCAGCTTAGCCCCGACAGGGGGCTATGGCTACACCTTC. Its protein product is CASSLAPTGGYGYTF. Full variable domain (remainder filled in from reference TRBV7-6 and TRBJ1-2): GAGVSQSPRYKVTKRGQDVALRCDPISGHVSLYWYRQALGQGPEFLTYFNYEAQQDKSGLPNDRFSAERPEGSISTLTIQRTEQRDSAMYRCASSLAPTGGYGYTFGSGTRLTVV.

This clone was seen a handful of times. The rearrangement uses TRBV19 and TRBJ2-2; D is unclear. V was clipped by 5 bases and J by 5 bases, with 9 bases between them. Germline CDR1 is LNHDA and CDR2 is SQIVND (reference sequence). The CDR3 loop spans 13 amino acids. The DNA of the CDR3 is TGTGCCAGTAGTCCTCCCGAGACCGGGGAGCTGTTTTTT. This sequence encodes CASSPPETGELFF.

The chain carries TRBV7-9 and TRBJ2-7; 11 bases align to TRBD2. Germline assignment: CDR1 SEHNR and CDR2 FQNEAQ (reference sequence). V trimming: 4 bases; J trimming: 4 bases; junction bases outside the gene matches: 6. This CDR3 is built from 15 residues. The DNA of the CDR3 is TGTGCCAGCAGCTGGGAAACTAGCGGGGGTTACGAGCAGTACTTC. Translating gives CASSWETSGGYEQYF.

The chain is built from TRBV7-3 and TRBJ2-1; TRBD2 might be the D (6 bases). The CDR3 extends over 15 amino acids. CDR1 and CDR2 (germline): SGHTA, FQGTGA. V shed 3 bases and J shed 6 bases, with 15 bases lying between them. In DNA form, the CDR3 reads TGTGCCAGCAGCTTGTTGGGCGGGGCGGGCAATGAGCAGTTCTTC. Its translation: CASSLLGGAGNEQFF.

This chain joins TRBV19 and TRBJ1-2; D gene uncertain. The CDR3 length is 15 residues. The V and J ends lost 5 bases and 6 bases respectively, with 19 bases between them. Germline V gives CDR1 LNHDA, CDR2 SQIVND (reference sequence). CDR3 sequence (DNA): TGTGCCAGTAGTCCTATAGACGGGCAGGTGGATGGCTACACCTTC. It yields the protein CASSPIDGQVDGYTF.

The rearrangement uses TRBV27 and TRBJ2-5, with 12 bases that match TRBD1. With V trimmed by 3 bases and J by 5 bases, 4 bases remained unmatched. This CDR3 spans 15 amino acids. The germline V gene has CDR1 MNHEY and CDR2 SMNVEV (reference sequence). Here the CDR3 reads CASSFGTGGAETQYF. CDR3 coding DNA: TGTGCCAGCAGTTTTGGGACAGGGGGCGCCGAGACCCAGTACTTC.

The genes are TRBV5-8 and TRBJ2-3; 11 bases fit TRBD2. The CDR3 has 18 residues. V shed 0 bases, J shed 0 bases, and the junction held 6 bases outside the gene matches. Germline lookup yields CDR1 SGHTS and CDR2 YDEGEE. The CDR3 region has the DNA TGTGCCAGCAGCTTGGGACTAGCGGGGCTCTCTAGCACAGATACGCAGTATTTT. Protein: CASSLGLAGLSSTDTQYF.

The gene calls are TRBV19 and TRBJ1-2; perhaps TRBD1 as D (6 bases). Germline CDR1 and CDR2: LNHDA and SQIVND (reference sequence). The CDR3 runs 17 residues. Trimming removed 7 bases at V and 0 bases at J, with 21 bases between. The chain's CDR3 is CASTRLEAGAANYGYTF. The CDR3 nucleotides read TGTGCCAGTACCCGTCTGGAGGCGGGGGCGGCTAACTATGGCTACACCTTC.

J is TRBJ1-1 and V is TRBV7-9; D uncertain. V was clipped by 4 bases and J by 0 bases, with 12 bases between them. CDR3 length: 15 amino acids. Germline V lookup: CDR1 SEHNR, CDR2 FQNEAQ (reference sequence). The CDR3, as DNA: TGTGCCAGCAGCTCCCGGGTCCAGATGAACACTGAAGCTTTCTTT. Translated: CASSSRVQMNTEAFF.

The genes are TRBV5-1 and TRBJ2-5; D is possibly TRBD2 (5 bases). The germline V and J ends were trimmed by 4 bases and 1 base, with 11 bases remaining between them. The germline CDR1 and CDR2 sequences are SGHRS and YFSETQ. This CDR3 comprises 14 residues. The CDR3 region has the DNA TGCGCCAGCAGCCCAACTAGTACCCAAGAGACCCAGTACTTC. Its protein product is CASSPTSTQETQYF.

This rearrangement joins TRBV7-9 to TRBJ2-1; 11 nucleotides line up with TRBD2. The trim removed 5 bases at V and 5 bases at J, leaving 14 bases unmatched. The CDR3 is made up of 18 amino acids. Germline-derived CDR1 and CDR2 are SEHNR and FQNEAQ (reference sequence). CDR3 nucleotides: TGTGCCAGCAGCCGTACAGGGGGAACTAGCGGGGGCCACAATGAGCAGTTCTTC. Encoded protein: CASSRTGGTSGGHNEQFF. Using reference TRBV7-9 and TRBJ2-1 for the parts outside the CDR3, the full variable domain is DTGVSQNPRHKITKRGQNVTFRCDPISEHNRLYWYRQTLGQGPEFLTYFQNEAQLEKSRLLSDRFSAERPKGSFSTLEIQRTEQGDSAMYLCASSRTGGTSGGHNEQFFGPGTRLTVL.

This clone came up once. J is TRBJ1-3 and V is TRBV18; TRBD1 agrees at 9 bases. CDR3 size: 16 residues. Germline CDR1 is KGHSH and CDR2 is LQKENI. V lost 2 bases, J lost 4 bases, and 6 bases stayed unmatched. The CDR3 bases are TGTGCCAGCTCACCAAGTCCGGGACAGGGAGGAAACACCATATATTTT. It specifies CASSPSPGQGGNTIYF.

The V and J genes are TRBV28 and TRBJ1-6; D is unclear. Germline CDR1 reads MDHEN; CDR2 reads SYDVKM. The CDR3 totals 16 residues. With 0 bases removed from V and 0 bases from J, the gap between germline ends came to 6 bases. The CDR3 loop is CASSLWGSSYNSPLHF. The CDR3 DNA reads TGTGCCAGCAGTTTATGGGGGAGCTCCTATAATTCACCCCTCCACTTT.

In DNA form, the CDR3 reads TGCGCCAGCAGTCAATCAGGACAGCCCCAGCATTTT. The encoded protein is CASSQSGQPQHF. V is TRBV23-1 and J is TRBJ1-5, with D hard to call. TRBV23-1 falls under the ORF class, with uncertain function. The V gene lost 0 bases and the J gene lost 7 bases, with 4 bases spanning the gap. The CDR3 is 12 residues long.

The chain combines TRBV30 with TRBJ1-2; D unclear. Trimming took 2 bases from V and 2 from J, leaving 21 bases between them. The length of the CDR3 is 17 residues. Looked up from germline, CDR1 is GTSNPN and CDR2 is SVGIG (reference sequence). CDR3 residues: CAWSPEDPGRRNYGYTF. In DNA form, the CDR3 reads TGTGCCTGGAGTCCCGAAGATCCGGGCAGAAGAAACTATGGCTACACCTTC.

This chain connects TRBV25-1 to TRBJ2-7; unclear D gene. The CDR3 loop spans 15 amino acids. With 4 bases removed from V and 9 bases from J, the gap between germline ends came to 22 bases. The germline V gene encodes CDR1 MGHDK and CDR2 SYGVNS. The CDR3 is CASSAWSQWGFVQYF. In DNA form, the CDR3 reads TGTGCCAGCAGTGCATGGAGCCAGTGGGGTTTTGTGCAGTACTTC.

J is TRBJ2-3 and V is TRBV9, with D perhaps TRBD2 (6 bases). The germline V and J ends were trimmed by 3 bases and 3 bases, with 14 bases remaining between them. The CDR3 has 15 residues. Germline CDR1 and CDR2: SGDLS and YYNGEE. CDR3 nucleotide sequence: TGTGCCAGCAGCGGCCCGGGACTTGCTACAGATACGCAGTATTTT. Its protein is CASSGPGLATDTQYF.

The CDR3 loop is CASRPIDFGNQPQHF. The CDR3 DNA is TGTGCCAGCAGACCCATCGACTTTGGCAATCAGCCCCAGCATTTT. The gene calls are TRBV27 and TRBJ1-5; D gene ambiguous. V was shortened by 6 bases and J by 2 bases, with 14 bases between the two germline ends. The CDR3 contains 15 residues. CDR1 and CDR2 from the germline V gene are MNHEY and SMNVEV (reference sequence).